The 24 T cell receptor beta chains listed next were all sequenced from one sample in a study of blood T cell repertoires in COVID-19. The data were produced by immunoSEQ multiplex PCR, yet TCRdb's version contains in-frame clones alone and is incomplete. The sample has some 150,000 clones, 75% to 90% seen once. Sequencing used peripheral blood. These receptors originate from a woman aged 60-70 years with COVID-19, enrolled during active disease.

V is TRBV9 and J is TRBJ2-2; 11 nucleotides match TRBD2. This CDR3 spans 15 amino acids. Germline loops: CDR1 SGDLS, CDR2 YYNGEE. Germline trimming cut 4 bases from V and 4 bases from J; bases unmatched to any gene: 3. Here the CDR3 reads CASSIAGGSTGELFF. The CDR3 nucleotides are TGTGCCAGCAGCATAGCGGGGGGGAGCACCGGGGAGCTGTTTTTT.

CDR3 residues: CASSSPQGDGELFF. The CDR3, as DNA: TGTGCCAGCAGCTCCCCACAGGGAGACGGGGAGCTGTTTTTT. The rearrangement uses TRBV7-3 and TRBJ2-2, with D perhaps matching TRBD1 (6 bases). The V and J ends lost 4 bases and 7 bases respectively, with 13 bases between them. The CDR3 is made up of 14 amino acids. Germline loops: CDR1 SGHTA, CDR2 FQGTGA. The variable domain in full, with the rest retrieved from reference TRBV7-3 and TRBJ2-2, is GAGVSQTPSNKVTEKGKYVELRCDPISGHTALYWYRQSLGQGPEFLIYFQGTGAADDSGLPNDRFFAVRPEGSVSTLKIQRTERGDSAVYLCASSSPQGDGELFFGEGSRLTVL.

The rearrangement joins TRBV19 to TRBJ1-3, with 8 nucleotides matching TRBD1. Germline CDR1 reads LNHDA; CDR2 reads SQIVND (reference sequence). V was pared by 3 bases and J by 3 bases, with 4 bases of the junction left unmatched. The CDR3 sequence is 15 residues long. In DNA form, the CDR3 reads TGTGCCAGTAGTATCGCAGGGGGCAGTGGAAACACCATATATTTT. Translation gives CASSIAGGSGNTIYF.

The CDR3 DNA follows: TGTGCCAGCAGCCGGACAGGGTTTGGAAACACCATATATTTT. Protein: CASSRTGFGNTIYF. J is TRBJ1-3 and V is TRBV6-5, with 8 bases identical to TRBD1. Trimming at V came to 6 bases and at J to 3 bases, leaving 4 bases not matched to a gene. Germline lookup yields CDR1 MNHEY and CDR2 SVGAGI. CDR3 length: 14 residues.

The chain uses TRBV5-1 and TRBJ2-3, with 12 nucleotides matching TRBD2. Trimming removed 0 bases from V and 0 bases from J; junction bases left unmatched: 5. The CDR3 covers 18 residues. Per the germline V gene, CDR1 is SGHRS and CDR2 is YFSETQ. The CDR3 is CASSLETSGGLSTDTQYF. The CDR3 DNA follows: TGCGCCAGCAGCTTGGAAACTAGCGGGGGGCTTAGCACAGATACGCAGTATTTT. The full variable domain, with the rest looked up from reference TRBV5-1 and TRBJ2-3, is KAGVTQTPRYLIKTRGQQVTLSCSPISGHRSVSWYQQTPGQGLQFLFEYFSETQRNKGNFPGRFSGRQFSNSRSEMNVSTLELGDSALYLCASSLETSGGLSTDTQYFGPGTRLTVL.

CDR3 residues: CASSPEQGARGYTF. The CDR3 DNA reads as TGTGCCAGCAGCCCAGAACAGGGGGCTAGGGGCTACACCTTC. This chain connects TRBV3-1 (or the pseudogene TRBV3-2) to TRBJ1-2; 9 nucleotides line up with TRBD1. Germline-derived CDR1 and CDR2 are LGHDT and YNNKEL (reference sequence). The CDR3 extends over 14 amino acids. V lost 4 bases, J lost 8 bases, and 8 bases stayed unmatched.

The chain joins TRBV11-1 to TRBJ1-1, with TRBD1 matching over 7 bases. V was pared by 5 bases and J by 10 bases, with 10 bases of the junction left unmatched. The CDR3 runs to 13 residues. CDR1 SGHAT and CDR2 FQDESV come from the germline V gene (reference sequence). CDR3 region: CASSLQGVFRAFF. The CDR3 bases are TGTGCCAGCAGCCTCCAGGGGGTATTTCGAGCTTTCTTT.

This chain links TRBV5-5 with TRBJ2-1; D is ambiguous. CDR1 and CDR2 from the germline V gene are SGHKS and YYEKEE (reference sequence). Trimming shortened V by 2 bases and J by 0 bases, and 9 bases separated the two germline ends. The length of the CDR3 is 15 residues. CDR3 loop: CASSFEISSYNEQFF. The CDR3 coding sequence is TGTGCCAGCAGCTTTGAGATTAGCTCCTACAATGAGCAGTTCTTC.

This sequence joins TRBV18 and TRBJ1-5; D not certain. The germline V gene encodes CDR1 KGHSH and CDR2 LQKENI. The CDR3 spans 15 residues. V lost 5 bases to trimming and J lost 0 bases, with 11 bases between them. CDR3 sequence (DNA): TGTGCCAGCTCAAGCACTGCGTCTAGCAATCAGCCCCAGCATTTT. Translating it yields CASSSTASSNQPQHF. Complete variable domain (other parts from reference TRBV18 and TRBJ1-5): NAGVMQNPRHLVRRRGQEARLRCSPMKGHSHVYWYRQLPEEGLKFMVYLQKENIIDESGMPKERFSAEFPKEGPSILRIQQVVRGDSAAYFCASSSTASSNQPQHFGDGTRLSIL.

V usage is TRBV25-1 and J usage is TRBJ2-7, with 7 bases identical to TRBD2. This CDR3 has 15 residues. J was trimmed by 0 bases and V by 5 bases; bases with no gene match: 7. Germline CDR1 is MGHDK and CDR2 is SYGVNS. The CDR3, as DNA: TGTGCCAGCAGTCGATGGAGCGGGGACTCCTACGAGCAGTACTTC. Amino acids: CASSRWSGDSYEQYF.

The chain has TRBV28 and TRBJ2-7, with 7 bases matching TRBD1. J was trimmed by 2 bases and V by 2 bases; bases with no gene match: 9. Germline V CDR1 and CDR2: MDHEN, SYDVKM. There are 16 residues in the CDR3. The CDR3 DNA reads TGTGCCAGCAGTTTAGAGGACAGGAGCTTCCCCTACGAGCAGTACTTC. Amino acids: CASSLEDRSFPYEQYF. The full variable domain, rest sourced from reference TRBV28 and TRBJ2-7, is DVKVTQSSRYLVKRTGEKVFLECVQDMDHENMFWYRQDPGLGLRLIYFSYDVKMKEKGDIPEGYSVSREKKERFSLILESASTNQTSMYLCASSLEDRSFPYEQYFGPGTRLTVT.

CDR3 amino acids: CASSYSSGSTGELFF. In nucleotides, the CDR3 is TGTGCCAGCAGTTACTCTTCCGGGAGCACCGGGGAGCTGTTTTTT. V usage is TRBV6-5 and J usage is TRBJ2-2; maybe TRBD2 (6 bases). The length of the CDR3 is 15 residues. The V gene lost 0 bases and the J gene lost 4 bases, with 9 bases spanning the gap. Per germline, CDR1 MNHEY and CDR2 SVGAGI.

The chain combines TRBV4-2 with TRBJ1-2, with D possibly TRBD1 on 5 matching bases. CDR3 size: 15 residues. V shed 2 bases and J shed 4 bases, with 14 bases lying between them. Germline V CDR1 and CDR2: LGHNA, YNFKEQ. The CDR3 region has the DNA TGTGCCAGCAGCCAAACCCCAGGGCTGGGCTATGGCTACACCTTC. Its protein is CASSQTPGLGYGYTF.

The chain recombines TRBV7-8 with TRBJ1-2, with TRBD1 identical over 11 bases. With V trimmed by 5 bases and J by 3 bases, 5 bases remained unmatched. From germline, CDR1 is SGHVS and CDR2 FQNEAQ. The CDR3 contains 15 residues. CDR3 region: CASSKGQGAYYGYTF. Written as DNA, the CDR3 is TGTGCCAGCAGCAAAGGACAGGGGGCCTACTATGGCTACACCTTC.

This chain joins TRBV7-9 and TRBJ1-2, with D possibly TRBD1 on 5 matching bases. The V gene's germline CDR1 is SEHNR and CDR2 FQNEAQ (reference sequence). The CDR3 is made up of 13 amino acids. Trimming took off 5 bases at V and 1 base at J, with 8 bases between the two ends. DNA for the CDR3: TGTGCCAGCAGCCCAGACAGTAACTATGGCTACACCTTC. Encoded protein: CASSPDSNYGYTF.

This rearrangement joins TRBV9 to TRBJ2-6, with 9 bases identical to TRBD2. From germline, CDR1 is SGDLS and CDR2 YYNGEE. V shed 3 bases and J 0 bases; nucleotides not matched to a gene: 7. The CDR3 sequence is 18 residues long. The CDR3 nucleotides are TGTGCCAGCAGCGGATTTAGCGGGGGCTCCTCTGGGGCCAACGTCCTGACTTTC. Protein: CASSGFSGGSSGANVLTF.

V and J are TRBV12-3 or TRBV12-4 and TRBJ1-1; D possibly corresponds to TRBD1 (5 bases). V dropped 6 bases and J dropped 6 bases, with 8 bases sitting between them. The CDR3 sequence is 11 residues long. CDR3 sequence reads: CASSQGPEAFF. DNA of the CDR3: TGTGCCAGCAGCCAGGGTCCTGAAGCTTTCTTT.

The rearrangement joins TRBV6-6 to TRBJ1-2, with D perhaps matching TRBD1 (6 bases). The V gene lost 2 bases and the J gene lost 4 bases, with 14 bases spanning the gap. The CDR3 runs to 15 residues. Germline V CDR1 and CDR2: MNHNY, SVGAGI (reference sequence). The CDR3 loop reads CASSYGAGDLYGYTF. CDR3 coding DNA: TGTGCCAGCAGTTACGGGGCAGGGGATCTCTATGGCTACACCTTC.

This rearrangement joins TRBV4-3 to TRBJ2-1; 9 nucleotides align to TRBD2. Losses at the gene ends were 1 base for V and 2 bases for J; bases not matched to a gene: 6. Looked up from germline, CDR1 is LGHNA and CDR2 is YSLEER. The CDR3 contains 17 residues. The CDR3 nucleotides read TGCGCCAGCAGCCAAGCGTTCCCTAGCGGGGCCTACAATGAGCAGTTCTTC. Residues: CASSQAFPSGAYNEQFF.

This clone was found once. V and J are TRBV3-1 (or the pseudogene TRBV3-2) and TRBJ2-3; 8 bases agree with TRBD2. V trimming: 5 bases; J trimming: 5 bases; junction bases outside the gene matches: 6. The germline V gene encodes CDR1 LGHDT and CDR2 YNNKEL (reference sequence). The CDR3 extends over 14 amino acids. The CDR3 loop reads CASSAGGDRDTQYF. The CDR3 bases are TGTGCCAGCAGCGCCGGGGGGGATCGAGATACGCAGTATTTT.

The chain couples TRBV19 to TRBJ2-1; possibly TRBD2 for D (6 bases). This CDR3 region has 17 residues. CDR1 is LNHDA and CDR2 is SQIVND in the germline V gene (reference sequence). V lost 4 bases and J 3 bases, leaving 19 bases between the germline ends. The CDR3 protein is CASSTPMAGSDYNEQFF. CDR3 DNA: TGTGCCAGTAGTACCCCGATGGCGGGGTCGGACTACAATGAGCAGTTCTTC.

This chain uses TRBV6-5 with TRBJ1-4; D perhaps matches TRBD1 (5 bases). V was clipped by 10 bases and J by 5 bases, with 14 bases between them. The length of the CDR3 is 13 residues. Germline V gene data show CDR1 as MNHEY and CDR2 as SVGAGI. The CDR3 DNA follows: TGTGCCACTTCATGGGCAGGGAATGAAAAACTGTTTTTT. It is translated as CATSWAGNEKLFF.

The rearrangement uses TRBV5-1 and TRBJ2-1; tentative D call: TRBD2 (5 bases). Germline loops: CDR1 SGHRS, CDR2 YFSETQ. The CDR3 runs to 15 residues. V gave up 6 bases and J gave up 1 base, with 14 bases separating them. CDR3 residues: CASKYASQSYNEQFF. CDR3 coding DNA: TGCGCCAGCAAATACGCTAGCCAATCCTACAATGAGCAGTTCTTC.

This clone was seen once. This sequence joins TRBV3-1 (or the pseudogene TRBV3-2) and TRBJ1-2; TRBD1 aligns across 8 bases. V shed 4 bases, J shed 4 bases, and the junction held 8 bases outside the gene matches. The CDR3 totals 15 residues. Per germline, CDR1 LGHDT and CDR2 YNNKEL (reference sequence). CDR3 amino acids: CASSLQGDPGYGYTF. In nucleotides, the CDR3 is TGTGCCAGCAGCCTACAGGGGGATCCGGGCTATGGCTACACCTTC.